Listed here is a single T cell receptor (beta chain). Its specific antigen is unknown. No base quality information exists; no much larger clone differs at one position. The library was prepared using the immunoSEQ multiplex PCR assay. Rearranged TCR beta chain sequences were amplified with the hsTCRB Kit following the manufacturer's protocol. TCRB libraries were sequenced on an Illumina MiSeq. For the original study's pipeline: The proprietary platform of the kit vendor was used for demultiplexing, trimming and gene mapping. TCRdb stores this immuneACCESS table with in-frame sequences only. Part of the clones is absent; in the studies checked, under half of the shortfall reflects unresolved V genes, and no reason is known for the rest. V and J calls and clone size are copied from that table; D and trimming were computed from the DNA. The sample table holds tens of thousands of clones, of which 65% to 90% were seen once. Jointly, the top ten make up roughly 5% of the sample.

Inclusive of the bounding cysteine and phenylalanine, the CDR3 is 15 residues long. CDR3 DNA only is kept here, 45 bases in frame from base 1. According to the germline V gene (reference sequence), CDR1 reads LNHDA and CDR2 reads SQIVND. The trim is 4 bases for V and 10 bases for J, with a gap of 19 bases between the germline ends. This specimen's time point label, interpreted: week 35, safety follow-up. Each vaccine dose, consisting of 300 ug of a 20-mer mutant IDH1 peptide in Montanide, was administered subcutaneously with topical imiquimod. Patients received eight vaccinations in weeks 1, 3, 5, 7, 11, 15, 19 and 23, corresponding to visits V03 through V10. Newly diagnosed WHO grade 3 or 4 IDH1-mutant astrocytomas showing loss of nuclear ATRX were present in the donors. The samples were drawn from NOA16, a multicentre, single-arm, open-label phase I trial in Germany that tested a mutant IDH1 peptide vaccine in humans for the first time. Genomic DNA for TCRB sequencing was extracted from EDTA blood using the DNeasy Blood and Tissue Kit.

The source of the sample is a study of a mutant IDH1 vaccine in newly diagnosed glioma (dated by TCRdb to the early 2020s). For the wider study: Vaccination was initiated 4-6 weeks after radiotherapy alone, or concurrently with temozolomide cycles in the chemotherapy-containing groups. The roughly 32 treated patients were about 60% male and roughly 40% female, with a mean age of around 40 years. Prior to enrollment, patients had been given standard therapy consisting of radiotherapy alone, temozolomide alone, or radiochemotherapy with temozolomide, with the combination given to most patients. The week-35 safety follow-up took place at visit V12, and the week-47 end of study took place at visit V13. Peripheral blood was collected at six visits: V03 (baseline), V05, V07, V10, V12 and V13. For exploratory analyses, longitudinal TCRB deep sequencing was carried out in about 26 treated patients wherever samples were available.

The paper as a whole reports these results and caveats: Selection of PBMC samples for TCRB deep sequencing was based on availability. The authors stated that sample limitations prevented analyses of patient blood samples from being reproduced. Across multiple MHC alleles, vaccine-induced immune responses were seen in roughly 93% of patients. Pseudoprogression appeared unrelated to alterations in the top peripheral T cell clonotypes detected by TCRB sequencing.

This sequence was found in a middle-aged woman with glioma. Some clones in this sample may be carry-over from other donors' samples. This sample comprised PBMCs, obtained from a glioma patient whose treatment included an IDH1 peptide vaccine. This chain is built from TRBV19 and TRBJ1-4, with no reliable assignment of the D segment. The CDR3 here reads CASSTSVSPFLKLFF. The DNA reads as follows: TGTGCCAGTAGTACCTCAGTGTCCCCCTTCCTAAAACTGTTTTTT.